The clone carrying this TCR beta chain was seen a few times. The V gene end was trimmed by 11 bases and the J gene end by 6 bases; junction bases not matched to a gene: 10. The CDR3 spans 13 residues. Germline-derived CDR1 and CDR2 are MNHEY and SVGAGI. This sample stems from a study of blood T cell repertoires in COVID-19. About the study: The study drew acute and convalescent COVID-19 samples from the United States, Italy and Spain. The analysed material was cDNA or gDNA that came from T cells, B-cell-depleted T cells, or PBMCs.

Authors' analysis steps: Nucleated cell number was recorded as an estimate derived from reference gene primer amplification. Sequenced by immunoSEQ multiplex PCR; TCRdb stores in-frame clones only, minus some. V and J calls plus clone size are reproduced from that table; the DNA served to infer D and trimming. The repertoire holds some 70,000 clones, approximately 88% seen once, with about 2.3% in the top ten. Sequences were obtained from peripheral blood. The receptor comes from a human donor in a cohort sampled during active COVID-19. This chain joins TRBV6-5 and TRBJ1-5; 7 positions agree with TRBD1. CDR3 in amino acids: CASVGTDVQPQHF. CDR3 DNA: TGTGCCTCAGTGGGGACAGATGTTCAGCCCCAGCATTTT.